This T cell receptor (beta chain) was sequenced during a study of T cells expressing NK-cell markers. Across the whole study: According to the study, TCR beta repertoires originated from sorted CD3+CD56+NKG2C+, CD3+CD56+NKG2C- and CD3+CD56-NKG2C+ T cells.

TCRdb reprocessed the 5' RACE reads and keeps a single row for each CDR3 protein, giving no DNA. The sample table includes around 470,000 distinct CDR3 sequences. Comments on this clonotype: The target antigen is unknown.

Study-wide results and caveats: Similarly, these clonotypes led the CD3+CD56-NKG2C+ fraction as well in a few donors. Dominant NKG2C+ clonotypes made up about 1.0-7.5% of CD8+ T cells in a handful of donors.

The CDR3 totals 15 residues. Material for sequencing was blood T cells: a sorted CD56 or NKG2C T cell subset, CD4+ or CD8+ T cells, or bulk PBMC T cells (not recorded which). This clonotype was sampled from a woman aged 45 to 65 in good health. This chain joins TRBV12-3 or TRBV12-4 and TRBJ2-7; the TCRdb D gene call, TRBD1, has no DNA to confirm it. The CDR3 reads CASSGGQVPSYEQYF.